This T cell receptor beta chain was observed in a study of T-cell reconstitution after alpha-beta-depleted transplantation in children. Broader study findings: TCRbeta diversity was high at day 60 in some patients (a result of surviving recipient T cells and thymic progenitors). T cells produced anew were the main source of T-cell counts and diversity one year after transplant. About two months after transplant, alpha-beta T cells reportedly came from several hundred expanded graft clones.

This clonotype occurred a few times. Its antigen is undetermined. Preparation of the TCRbeta library involved a method that used unique molecular identifiers. TCRdb itself ran the PCR reads through MiXCR, one entry per CDR3 protein. The repertoire holds about 110,000 distinct CDR3 sequences, with 23% as singletons. The TCR was taken from a male patient between 2 and 15 years old who had a stem cell transplant for chronic granulomatous disease, so the T cells may come from the graft donor. Here the sequenced sample was PBMCs, mostly from graft donor cells, taken 180 days after TCRalphabeta/CD19-depleted stem cell transplant.

The CDR3 spells CASSQDRGSPLHF. CDR3 nucleotides: TGCGCCAGCAGTCAGGACAGGGGTTCACCCCTCCACTTT. The chain recombines TRBV5-1 with TRBJ1-6, with 9 bases that match TRBD1. After removal of 5 bases from V and 9 bases from J, the junction contained 3 bases not matched to a gene. Germline V gene sequence: CDR1 SGHRS, CDR2 YFSETQ. This CDR3 has 13 residues. The complete variable domain, with remaining parts taken from reference TRBV5-1 and TRBJ1-6, reads KAGVTQTPRYLIKTRGQQVTLSCSPISGHRSVSWYQQTPGQGLQFLFEYFSETQRNKGNFPGRFSGRQFSNSRSEMNVSTLELGDSALYLCASSQDRGSPLHFGNGTRLTVT.